The 21 T cell receptor beta chains reported below all come from one sample, sequenced in a study of OX40 agonist ivuxolimab in advanced cancers. TCRdb's copy holds only in-frame clones and misses some; the assay was immunoSEQ multiplex PCR. The sample holds some 90,000 clones, 87% seen once. This material consisted of CD4+ or CD8+ T cells sorted from blood, taken in a trial of the OX40 agonist ivuxolimab. The receptors were gathered from an adult with an advanced solid tumor such as melanoma, head and neck, liver or kidney cancer.

CDR3 nucleotide sequence: TGTGCCAGCAGTGCTTTAGCCGGGACAGGGCGGACTCGACACGAGCAGTACTTC. This codes for CASSALAGTGRTRHEQYF. The rearrangement links TRBV27 to TRBJ2-7; 9 bases agree with TRBD1. Germline V lookup: CDR1 MNHEY, CDR2 SMNVEV (reference sequence). The CDR3 sequence is 18 residues long. Trimming at V came to 5 bases and at J to 5 bases, leaving 19 bases not matched to a gene.

The chain couples TRBV7-6 to TRBJ2-5; D remains unclear. The CDR3 runs to 12 residues. Germline CDR1 SGHVS, CDR2 FNYEAQ. V gave up 4 bases and J gave up 5 bases, with 8 bases separating them. As DNA, the CDR3 is TGTGCCAGCAGCTCACGCGGCGAGACCCAGTACTTC. Protein product: CASSSRGETQYF.

This clone showed up just a few times. The rearrangement joins TRBV7-9 to TRBJ2-1, with D maybe TRBD2 (6 bases). Germline CDR1 reads SEHNR; CDR2 reads FQNEAQ (reference sequence). The CDR3 consists of 10 residues. The V end was cut by 8 bases, the J end by 7 bases, with 6 bases between. CDR3 loop: CASGRNEQFF. The CDR3 region has the DNA TGTGCCAGCGGGAGGAATGAGCAGTTCTTC. The entire variable domain, with the rest obtained from reference TRBV7-9 and TRBJ2-1, is as follows: DTGVSQNPRHKITKRGQNVTFRCDPISEHNRLYWYRQTLGQGPEFLTYFQNEAQLEKSRLLSDRFSAERPKGSFSTLEIQRTEQGDSAMYLCASGRNEQFFGPGTRLTVL.

This clone was seen a single time. The chain has TRBV5-5 and TRBJ1-3; 7 bases fit TRBD1. There are 13 residues in the CDR3. J lost 6 bases, V lost 4 bases, and 4 bases had no gene match. Germline V lookup: CDR1 SGHKS, CDR2 YYEKEE (reference sequence). The CDR3 DNA is TGTGCCAGCAGCACGGACAGGTTAAACACCATATATTTT. Translating gives CASSTDRLNTIYF. Drawing the rest from reference TRBV5-5 and TRBJ1-3, the complete variable domain is DAGVTQSPTHLIKTRGQQVTLRCSPISGHKSVSWYQQVLGQGPQFIFQYYEKEERGRGNFPDRFSARQFPNYSSELNVNALLLGDSALYLCASSTDRLNTIYFGEGSWLTVV.

The V gene is TRBV7-3, the J gene TRBJ1-2; TRBD1 agrees at 8 bases. V shed 3 bases, J shed 6 bases, and the junction held 3 bases outside the gene matches. The germline V gene encodes CDR1 SGHTA and CDR2 FQGTGA. The CDR3 contains 13 residues. The chain's CDR3 is CASSLDRDNGYTF. CDR3 DNA: TGTGCCAGCAGCTTGGACAGGGATAATGGCTACACCTTC.

This clone has only one observation. The chain couples TRBV29-1 to TRBJ1-3; the D is unclear. The CDR3 is 13 residues long. Between the trimmed V and J ends, which lost 6 bases and 0 bases, there was a span of 9 bases. Germline V gene data show CDR1 as SQVTM and CDR2 as ANQGSEA. The CDR3 loop reads CSVQVVSGNTIYF. CDR3 DNA sequence: TGCAGCGTCCAAGTCGTCTCTGGAAACACCATATATTTT. Drawing the rest from reference TRBV29-1 and TRBJ1-3, the complete variable domain is SAVISQKPSRDICQRGTSLTIQCQVDSQVTMMFWYRQQPGQSLTLIATANQGSEATYESGFVIDKFPISRPNLTFSTLTVSNMSPEDSSIYLCSVQVVSGNTIYFGEGSWLTVV.

The gene calls are TRBV6-1 and TRBJ1-2, with D tentatively TRBD1 (6 bases). V was trimmed by 4 bases and J by 1 base, leaving 10 bases between them. This CDR3 contains 14 residues. From germline, CDR1 is MNHNS and CDR2 SASEGT. CDR3 coding DNA: TGTGCCAGCAGTGCGGACAGTCTTAACTATGGCTACACCTTC. Translated, it gives CASSADSLNYGYTF.

The rearrangement joins TRBV4-1 to TRBJ1-1; no definite D call. CDR3 length equals 14 residues. Trimming cost V 1 base and J 3 bases, with 9 bases left between them. Germline V CDR1 and CDR2: MGHRA, YSYEKL. The CDR3 bases are TGCGCCAGCAGCCAAGCCCAGAGGGACACTGAAGCTTTCTTT. As protein: CASSQAQRDTEAFF.

The rearrangement joins TRBV5-6 to TRBJ2-5; a weak D match, TRBD1 (5 bases). V was trimmed by 0 bases and J by 0 bases, leaving 6 bases between them. The CDR3 runs to 14 residues. Per the germline V gene, CDR1 is SGHDT and CDR2 is YYEEEE. Written as DNA, the CDR3 is TGTGCCAGCAGCTTGGTAGGGGACCAAGAGACCCAGTACTTC. Translation: CASSLVGDQETQYF.

The chain has TRBV9 and TRBJ2-5; 8 nucleotides agree with TRBD2. The CDR3 is made up of 16 amino acids. The germline V gene encodes CDR1 SGDLS and CDR2 YYNGEE. V lost 0 bases and J lost 1; bases outside the gene matches: 5. The CDR3 DNA reads TGTGCCAGCAGCGTAGGCGAAGCGGGGGTCCAAGAGACCCAGTACTTC. This codes for CASSVGEAGVQETQYF.

This chain uses TRBV11-3 with TRBJ1-3, with D unclear. Between the trimmed V and J ends, which lost 1 base and 1 base, there was a span of 8 bases. Germline lookup yields CDR1 SGHNT and CDR2 YENEEA. The CDR3 contains 15 residues. CDR3 DNA: TGTGCCAGCAGCTTAGCCCCCAATTCTGGAAACACCATATATTTT. This sequence encodes CASSLAPNSGNTIYF.

V is TRBV6-5 and J is TRBJ1-1; a possible D gene is TRBD1 (6 bases). The CDR3 loop spans 14 amino acids. Trimming pared 5 bases from V and 3 bases from J, leaving 13 bases between. Germline CDR1 reads MNHEY; CDR2 reads SVGAGI. The DNA for the CDR3 is TGTGCCAGCAGTGAAAGGGGGGGGCACACTGAAGCTTTCTTT. Its translation is CASSERGGHTEAFF.

This clone has more than one count but fewer than ten. The genes are TRBV29-1 and TRBJ2-2, with no clear D. V was shortened by 7 bases and J by 0 bases, with 6 bases between the two germline ends. Germline V lookup: CDR1 SQVTM, CDR2 ANQGSEA. CDR3 length: 12 residues. CDR3 residues: CSARANTGELFF. The CDR3 nucleotides are TGCAGCGCCCGTGCGAACACCGGGGAGCTGTTTTTT.

Details on this clone: Different DNA sequences within this sample yield the same CDR3. The V call is TRBV30, the J call TRBJ1-2, with TRBD1 as a possible D gene (6 bases). The CDR3 runs to 13 residues. The V end was cut by 0 bases, the J end by 8 bases, with 13 bases between. Per the germline V gene, CDR1 is GTSNPN and CDR2 is SVGIG (reference sequence). As DNA, the CDR3 is TGTGCCTGGAGTGTAGGGGGGGCGGGGGGCTACACCTTC. Translating it yields CAWSVGGAGGYTF.

The CDR3 region is CASSFRGPGNQPQHF. CDR3 sequence (DNA): TGTGCCAGCAGCTTCCGGGGGCCGGGCAATCAGCCCCAGCATTTT. The chain joins TRBV5-8 to TRBJ1-5, with TRBD1 as a possible D gene (6 bases). Trimming removed 2 bases from V and 2 bases from J, with 11 bases in between. There are 15 residues in the CDR3. Germline-derived CDR1 and CDR2 are SGHTS and YDEGEE.

The V and J genes are TRBV9 and TRBJ2-3; D could derive from TRBD1 or TRBD2 (7 bases each). The germline V gene encodes CDR1 SGDLS and CDR2 YYNGEE. Trimming left V 7 bases short and J 2 bases short, with 20 bases between. CDR3 length equals 16 residues. The CDR3 loop reads CASGQEGGSDTDTQYF. The DNA of the CDR3 is TGTGCCAGCGGACAGGAAGGCGGGAGTGACACAGATACGCAGTATTTT.

The V and J genes are TRBV7-9 and TRBJ2-3; 10 positions agree with TRBD2. V trimming: 1 base; J trimming: 6 bases; junction bases outside the gene matches: 10. The CDR3 consists of 17 residues. Germline CDR1 and CDR2: SEHNR and FQNEAQ (reference sequence). Here the CDR3 reads CASSLGLTSGIGDTQYF. The CDR3 DNA follows: TGTGCCAGCAGCTTAGGCCTTACTAGCGGGATTGGGGATACGCAGTATTTT.

The rearrangement joins TRBV15 to TRBJ2-6; tentatively, D is TRBD2 (5 bases). V lost 0 bases and J lost 4, with 10 bases in between. The CDR3 runs 16 residues. Germline CDR1 reads LNHNV; CDR2 reads YYDKDF (reference sequence). CDR3 coding DNA: TGTGCCACCAGCAGAGAAGCGGTTCTGGGGGCCAACGTCCTGACTTTC. This sequence encodes CATSREAVLGANVLTF.

V gene TRBV5-1 combines with J gene TRBJ1-5, with D possibly being TRBD1 (6 bases). Germline-derived CDR1 and CDR2 are SGHRS and YFSETQ. Trimming took off 0 bases at V and 1 base at J, with 11 bases between the two ends. CDR3 length: 16 amino acids. The CDR3 loop is CASSLGIGGSNQPQHF. In nucleotides, the CDR3 is TGCGCCAGCAGCTTGGGTATAGGGGGGAGCAATCAGCCCCAGCATTTT.

This sequence joins TRBV28 and TRBJ2-2, with D possibly TRBD1 on 5 matching bases. The CDR3 extends over 17 amino acids. CDR1 is MDHEN and CDR2 is SYDVKM in the germline V gene. Trimming shortened V by 5 bases and J by 4 bases, and 20 bases separated the two germline ends. The CDR3 DNA reads TGTGCCAGCAGTGTTACAGGATCCCGAGGTTCCACCGGGGAGCTGTTTTTT. Translated, it gives CASSVTGSRGSTGELFF.

This chain joins TRBV19 and TRBJ2-7, with 8 nucleotides matching TRBD2. CDR1 is LNHDA and CDR2 is SQIVND in the germline V gene (reference sequence). This CDR3 is built from 15 residues. V lost 1 base to trimming and J lost 1 base; unmatched junction nucleotides: 3. CDR3 sequence reads: CASSIGIAGSYEQYF. DNA of the CDR3: TGTGCCAGTAGTATAGGAATAGCGGGGTCCTACGAGCAGTACTTC.